Below are 17 T cell receptor beta chains sequenced from a single sample in a study of OX40 agonist ivuxolimab in advanced cancers. Assay used: immunoSEQ multiplex PCR; TCRdb lists only in-frame clones, some missing. The sample lists about 70,000 clones, about 91% occurring once. This specimen was CD4+ or CD8+ T cells sorted from blood, taken in a trial of the OX40 agonist ivuxolimab. Every receptor here comes from an adult with an advanced solid tumor such as melanoma, head and neck, liver or kidney cancer.

V gene TRBV4-1 combines with J gene TRBJ2-7; perhaps D is TRBD1 or TRBD2 (5 bases each). CDR1 MGHRA and CDR2 YSYEKL come from the germline V gene. CDR3 size: 12 residues. V shed 4 bases and J shed 3 bases, with 7 bases lying between them. CDR3 loop: CASSRDLYEQYF. In DNA, the CDR3 is TGCGCCAGCAGCCGGGACCTCTACGAGCAGTACTTC.

The chain is built from TRBV7-8 and TRBJ2-7; D remains ambiguous. Germline lookup yields CDR1 SGHVS and CDR2 FQNEAQ. Trimming removed 5 bases from V and 0 bases from J, with 17 bases in between. The CDR3 contains 16 residues. As DNA, the CDR3 is TGTGCCAGCAGCCCATCCTTACTCCGGAGCTCCTACGAGCAGTACTTC. Residues: CASSPSLLRSSYEQYF. Combining the CDR3 with reference TRBV7-8 and TRBJ2-7 gives the whole variable domain GAGVSQSPRYKVAKRGQDVALRCDPISGHVSLFWYQQALGQGPEFLTYFQNEAQLDKSGLPSDRFFAERPEGSVSTLKIQRTQQEDSAVYLCASSPSLLRSSYEQYFGPGTRLTVT.

The chain links TRBV5-1 to TRBJ2-7, with TRBD2 as a possible D gene (5 bases). CDR1 is SGHRS, CDR2 YFSETQ, per germline. The ends were cut back, 0 bases at V and 4 bases at J, with 20 bases in the middle. There are 17 residues in the CDR3. As DNA, the CDR3 is TGCGCCAGCAGCTTGGTGGAGTCCAGCGGACCAGGATACGAGCAGTACTTC. Its protein is CASSLVESSGPGYEQYF.

The V and J genes are TRBV5-4 and TRBJ2-2; 13 nucleotides match TRBD2. Germline CDR1 reads SGHNT; CDR2 reads YYREEE (reference sequence). The CDR3 contains 16 residues. The junction had 7 bases not matched to a gene; V was cut back by 4 bases and J by 7 bases. CDR3 sequence reads: CASSRGLAGVNGELFF. CDR3 in DNA: TGTGCCAGCAGCCGCGGACTAGCGGGAGTTAACGGGGAGCTGTTTTTT.

The V call is TRBV5-8, the J call TRBJ2-2; 8 nucleotides align to TRBD2. The junction had 11 bases not matched to a gene; V was cut back by 4 bases and J by 6 bases. The CDR3 is 16 amino acids. Germline V gene lookup returns CDR1 SGHTS and CDR2 YDEGEE. CDR3 sequence: CASSLRGTRGPGELFF. CDR3 sequence (DNA): TGTGCCAGCAGCCTTCGTGGGACTAGGGGTCCCGGGGAGCTGTTTTTT.

J is TRBJ1-3 and V is TRBV15, with D possibly matching TRBD1 (5 bases). This CDR3 contains 15 residues. The V and J ends lost 2 bases and 4 bases respectively, with 12 bases between them. Germline values: CDR1 LNHNV, CDR2 YYDKDF (reference sequence). The CDR3 coding sequence is TGTGCCACCAGCAGATCCAACGAGGGGGGAAACACCATATATTTT. Translation: CATSRSNEGGNTIYF.

The V gene is TRBV6-1, the J gene TRBJ1-2; no firm D call. CDR3 size: 13 residues. CDR1 is MNHNS and CDR2 is SASEGT in the germline V gene. Deletions cut 6 bases from V and 3 bases from J, with 11 bases between. The CDR3 nucleotides are TGTGCCAGCAGCCCGCGACCGGACTATGGCTACACCTTC. Encoded protein: CASSPRPDYGYTF.

V usage is TRBV5-4 and J usage is TRBJ1-2, with no clear D. Germline V gives CDR1 SGHNT, CDR2 YYREEE (reference sequence). The CDR3 runs 14 residues. Trimming removed 0 bases from V and 5 bases from J, with 11 bases in between. CDR3 coding DNA: TGTGCCAGCAGCTTGGAGTCTGATTTTTATGGCTACACCTTC. Protein: CASSLESDFYGYTF.

This sequence joins TRBV5-4 and TRBJ2-2, with a tentative D call TRBD2 (5 bases). The CDR3 is 16 amino acids. Trimming left V 0 bases short and J 0 bases short, with 9 bases between. Germline V CDR1 and CDR2: SGHNT, YYREEE (reference sequence). The CDR3 reads CASSLARGSNTGELFF. Written as DNA, the CDR3 is TGTGCCAGCAGCTTGGCCCGGGGATCGAACACCGGGGAGCTGTTTTTT.

This clone was picked up one time. This chain links TRBV7-3 with TRBJ2-2; D uncertain. Per the germline V gene, CDR1 is SGHTA and CDR2 is FQGTGA. Trimming took off 5 bases at V and 7 bases at J, with 11 bases between the two ends. The CDR3 runs to 13 residues. CDR3 sequence: CASSRKWDGELFF. The CDR3 region has the DNA TGTGCCAGCAGCCGAAAATGGGACGGGGAGCTGTTTTTT.

The CDR3 DNA reads as TGTGCCAGCAGTTTATGGAGGACCCCAGGGGGAGAGACCCAGTACTTC. Translating gives CASSLWRTPGGETQYF. The rearrangement uses TRBV28 and TRBJ2-5; 7 positions agree with TRBD1. Germline CDR1 is MDHEN and CDR2 is SYDVKM. This CDR3 is 16 amino acids long. Trimming took 0 bases from V and 4 from J; bases not matched to a gene: 8. The full variable domain, with the rest looked up from reference TRBV28 and TRBJ2-5, is DVKVTQSSRYLVKRTGEKVFLECVQDMDHENMFWYRQDPGLGLRLIYFSYDVKMKEKGDIPEGYSVSREKKERFSLILESASTNQTSMYLCASSLWRTPGGETQYFGPGTRLLVL.

This clone was recorded once. The V call is TRBV5-5, the J call TRBJ1-2, with unresolved D. From germline, CDR1 is SGHKS and CDR2 YYEKEE (reference sequence). V was trimmed by 2 bases and J by 1 base, leaving 27 bases between them. This CDR3 is built from 20 residues. This chain's CDR3 is CASSLVSRTGRALFNYGYTF. DNA of the CDR3: TGTGCCAGCAGCTTAGTTTCTAGGACCGGGAGGGCCCTTTTTAACTATGGCTACACCTTC.

The CDR3: CASSSTLASGNSTDTQYF. In nucleotides, the CDR3 is TGTGCCAGCAGCAGCACCTTAGCTAGCGGAAATAGCACAGATACGCAGTATTTT. This chain connects TRBV21-1 to TRBJ2-3; the table gives TRBD2 as D, unverified against the DNA. TRBV21-1 is classified as a pseudogene. The CDR3 loop spans 18 amino acids.

V is TRBV28 and J is TRBJ1-3; 7 bases fit TRBD1. The CDR3 is 16 amino acids. CDR1 and CDR2 (germline): MDHEN, SYDVKM. Trimming took 5 bases from V and 0 from J; bases not matched to a gene: 7. The CDR3 loop reads CASSGGTASSGNTIYF. CDR3 coding DNA: TGTGCCAGCAGTGGGGGGACAGCCAGCTCTGGAAACACCATATATTTT. The full variable domain, completed using reference TRBV28 and TRBJ1-3, is DVKVTQSSRYLVKRTGEKVFLECVQDMDHENMFWYRQDPGLGLRLIYFSYDVKMKEKGDIPEGYSVSREKKERFSLILESASTNQTSMYLCASSGGTASSGNTIYFGEGSWLTVV.

V usage is TRBV2 and J usage is TRBJ2-3; no firm D call. Germline V gene data show CDR1 as SNHLY and CDR2 as FYNNEI. V was cut by 8 bases and J by 4 bases, with 13 bases left in between. The length of the CDR3 is 13 residues. CDR3 sequence (DNA): TGTGCCAGCCAGAGGCCCGTCGCAGATACGCAGTATTTT. Residues: CASQRPVADTQYF.

The chain couples TRBV5-6 to TRBJ2-3; D is unclear. Trimming cost V 1 base and J 8 bases, with 17 bases left between them. The germline CDR1 and CDR2 sequences are SGHDT and YYEEEE. The CDR3 runs 15 residues. The CDR3, as DNA: TGTGCCAGCAGCTTGCAAGGGCCAGACCTGGTTACGCAGTATTTT. Protein product: CASSLQGPDLVTQYF.

The chain is built from TRBV28 and TRBJ1-6, with 7 bases aligning to TRBD1. Trimming took 5 bases from V and 7 from J; bases not matched to a gene: 11. The CDR3 is 16 residues long. CDR1 and CDR2 (germline): MDHEN, SYDVKM. The CDR3 protein is CASSVHRGRGNSPLHF. As DNA, the CDR3 is TGTGCCAGCAGTGTACACAGGGGAAGGGGAAATTCACCCCTCCACTTT.